This TCR beta chain derives from a study of T cells after posttransplantation cyclophosphamide listed by TCRdb under 2016. With regard to the full study: Using TRB sequencing, the study followed how the T cell repertoire rebuilt after myeloablative bone marrow transplantation with posttransplantation cyclophosphamide given as GVHD prophylaxis. Samples from 35 PTCy-treated patients, along with samples from 15 to 20 of their related bone marrow donors, underwent antigen receptor sequencing. Public TRB sequences were searched against a database of over 3,000 sequences associated with responses to pathogens, tumor antigens, self-antigens and alloantigens. Because TRA and TRB clonality correlated tightly in fewer than ten samples, later TCR analyses were limited to TRB. In 3 patients, up to roughly 3 additional blood samples taken between 2 and 5.2 years after transplant also underwent TRB sequencing, as did pretransplant blood from a handful of patients. Blood from every one of the roughly 30 PTCy patients who had 1-year posttransplant specimens underwent TRB sequencing.

In light of the paper, this sample's treatment or condition label describes: high-dose cyclophosphamide on days +3 and +4 as single-agent GVHD prophylaxis. For conditioning, the PTCy patients got busulfan and fludarabine, then a related or unrelated marrow graft, followed by cyclophosphamide on days +3 and +4. The PTCy-treated patients were enrolled in a prospective multi-institutional clinical trial. Peripheral blood and bone marrow mononuclear cells were isolated by Ficoll-Hypaque density centrifugation and cryopreserved. General conclusions and limits of the study: Across about 49 patients, TRB clonality was highly associated with recipient CMV seropositivity and CMV reactivation, and PTCy diversity was similar to diversity in CNI/methotrexate controls. Donor-recipient similarity was low at 1-2 months but rose over the first year, and later blood repertoires were often dominated by donor CD8+ memory clones. The TRB repertoires of T cells infiltrating skin or GI tract showed only limited overlap with the TRB repertoires of T cells in blood.

TRB sequencing was run on genomic DNA with either the immunoSEQ assay at survey resolution or the hsTCRB kit. In the source study's methods: The immunoSEQ software was used for initial read processing, and the LymphoSeq R package was used for repertoire analyses. Clonality was computed as 1 minus normalized Shannon entropy, and a Gini coefficient was also calculated for each TRB dataset. Phenotypes of unsorted samples were inferred by mapping TRB sequences from sorted subsets of the recipient or donor onto unsorted samples of the same recipient. Held by TCRdb, this immuneACCESS table contains in-frame sequences only and omits some clones. Under half of the omission traces to an unresolved V gene where checked; the cause of the rest is unknown. The V and J calls and the clone size are those of that table, but D and trimming were determined from the DNA. Across this sample, 5,500 to 7,500 clones were tabulated and none appeared just once. The top ten hold nearly 55% of the sample.

This clone was counted many times. There is no known antigen for this receptor. Nothing much larger sits one base from this clone, and base qualities are not available. The cysteine opens and the phenylalanine closes a CDR3 of 12 amino acids. Only CDR3 DNA is held: 36 bases, read in frame from base 1. CDR1 and CDR2, looked up from the germline V gene (reference sequence), are GTSNPN and SVGIG. Compared with germline, V lacks 7 bases and J lacks 3 bases; bases without a gene match: 5. The specimen comprised PBMCs, sampled after allogeneic stem cell transplant with posttransplant cyclophosphamide. The sequence joins TRBV30 to TRBJ1-2, with 7 bases matching TRBD1. The TCR sequence derives from a male patient aged 50 to 59 who received an allogeneic stem cell transplant from an unrelated donor, was CMV-positive, and had acute GVHD only. After a transplant, some T cells may be the graft donor's own cells. The DNA sequence is TGTGCCTCCCCGACAGGGTACTATGGCTACACCTTC. This yields the protein CASPTGYYGYTF.